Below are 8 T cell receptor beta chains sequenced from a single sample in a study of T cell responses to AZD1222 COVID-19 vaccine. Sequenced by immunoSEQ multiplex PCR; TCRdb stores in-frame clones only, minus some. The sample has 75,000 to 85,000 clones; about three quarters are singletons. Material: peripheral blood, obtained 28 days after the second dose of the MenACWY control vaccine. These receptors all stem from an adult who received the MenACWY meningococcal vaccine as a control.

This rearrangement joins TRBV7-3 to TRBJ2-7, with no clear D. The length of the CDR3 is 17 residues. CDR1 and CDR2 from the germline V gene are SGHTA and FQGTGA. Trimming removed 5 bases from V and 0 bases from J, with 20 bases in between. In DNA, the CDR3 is TGTGCCAGCAGCCTCCCACGGATCGGGTTGAGCTCCTACGAGCAGTACTTC. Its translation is CASSLPRIGLSSYEQYF.

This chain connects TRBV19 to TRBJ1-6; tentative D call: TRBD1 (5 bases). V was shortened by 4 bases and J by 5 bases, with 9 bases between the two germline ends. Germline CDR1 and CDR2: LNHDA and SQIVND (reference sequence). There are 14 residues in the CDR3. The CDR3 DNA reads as TGTGCCAGTAGTACGCCAGGGAATAATTCACCCCTCCACTTT. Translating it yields CASSTPGNNSPLHF.

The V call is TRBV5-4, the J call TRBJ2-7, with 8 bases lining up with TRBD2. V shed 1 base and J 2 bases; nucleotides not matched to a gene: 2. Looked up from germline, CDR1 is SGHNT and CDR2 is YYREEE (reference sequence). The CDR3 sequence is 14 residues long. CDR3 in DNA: TGTGCCAGCAGCTTGCGGGAGGGCCCCTACGAGCAGTACTTC. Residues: CASSLREGPYEQYF.

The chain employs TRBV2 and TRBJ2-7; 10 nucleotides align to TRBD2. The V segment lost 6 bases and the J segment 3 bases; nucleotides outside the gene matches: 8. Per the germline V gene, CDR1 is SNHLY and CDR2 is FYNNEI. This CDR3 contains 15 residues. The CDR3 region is CASSDVAGGYYEQYF. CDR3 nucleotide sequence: TGTGCCAGCAGCGATGTAGCGGGGGGATACTACGAGCAGTACTTC.

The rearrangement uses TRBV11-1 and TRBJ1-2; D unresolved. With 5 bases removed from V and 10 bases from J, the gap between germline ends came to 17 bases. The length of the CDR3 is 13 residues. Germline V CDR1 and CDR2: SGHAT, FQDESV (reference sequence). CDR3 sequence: CASSPEGWTDYTF. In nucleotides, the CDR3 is TGTGCCAGCAGCCCCGAAGGATGGACGGACTACACCTTC.

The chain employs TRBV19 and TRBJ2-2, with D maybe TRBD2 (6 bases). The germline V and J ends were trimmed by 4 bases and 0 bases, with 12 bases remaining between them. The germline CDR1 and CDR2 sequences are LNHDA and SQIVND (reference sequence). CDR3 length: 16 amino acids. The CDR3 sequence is CASSTWEDANTGELFF. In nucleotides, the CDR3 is TGTGCCAGTAGTACGTGGGAGGACGCGAACACCGGGGAGCTGTTTTTT. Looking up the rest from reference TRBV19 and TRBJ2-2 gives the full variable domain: DGGITQSPKYLFRKEGQNVTLSCEQNLNHDAMYWYRQDPGQGLRLIYYSQIVNDFQKGDIAEGYSVSREKKESFPLTVTSAQKNPTAFYLCASSTWEDANTGELFFGEGSRLTVL.

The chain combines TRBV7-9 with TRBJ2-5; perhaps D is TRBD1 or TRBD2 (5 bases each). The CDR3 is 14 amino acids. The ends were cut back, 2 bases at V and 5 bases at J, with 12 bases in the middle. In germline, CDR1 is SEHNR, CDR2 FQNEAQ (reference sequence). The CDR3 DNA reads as TGTGCCAGCAGCTTAACCCGCAGGGAGGAGACCCAGTACTTC. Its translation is CASSLTRREETQYF.

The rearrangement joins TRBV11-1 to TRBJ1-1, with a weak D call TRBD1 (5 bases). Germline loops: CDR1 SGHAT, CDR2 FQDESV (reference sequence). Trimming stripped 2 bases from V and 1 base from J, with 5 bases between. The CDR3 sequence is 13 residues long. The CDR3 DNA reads TGTGCCAGCAGCTTACAGGGGAACACTGAAGCTTTCTTT. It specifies CASSLQGNTEAFF.